This T cell receptor beta chain was captured in a study of tumor-infiltrating lymphocytes in localized non-small cell lung cancer. Study-level findings and limits: Available tissue quantity limited TCR sequencing to a patient subset. Tumor T-cell fraction was not associated with recurrence-free survival. Compared with uninvolved lung, tumors showed higher T cell infiltration by TCRbeta sequencing. Immunotypes IM1 and IM2 had similar TCR-derived T-cell fractions.

Profiled with immunoSEQ multiplex PCR; TCRdb holds only in-frame clones, not every one. The data show 10,000 to 15,000 clones, with about 66% seen just once and around 7.3% held by the top ten. Trimming removed 4 bases from V and 7 bases from J, with 11 bases in between. CDR1 is SGHAT, CDR2 FQNNGV, per germline. The CDR3 is made up of 13 amino acids. On this clone itself: The antigen remains unidentified.

The source of this sequence is a human donor with non-small cell lung cancer. Sequencing input: lung tumor tissue. The J gene is TRBJ2-1, the V gene TRBV11-2, with a possible D match to TRBD2 (6 bases). CDR3 coding DNA: TGTGCCAGCAGCTCGGGACTGCCAAATGAGCAGTTCTTC. This translates into CASSSGLPNEQFF.